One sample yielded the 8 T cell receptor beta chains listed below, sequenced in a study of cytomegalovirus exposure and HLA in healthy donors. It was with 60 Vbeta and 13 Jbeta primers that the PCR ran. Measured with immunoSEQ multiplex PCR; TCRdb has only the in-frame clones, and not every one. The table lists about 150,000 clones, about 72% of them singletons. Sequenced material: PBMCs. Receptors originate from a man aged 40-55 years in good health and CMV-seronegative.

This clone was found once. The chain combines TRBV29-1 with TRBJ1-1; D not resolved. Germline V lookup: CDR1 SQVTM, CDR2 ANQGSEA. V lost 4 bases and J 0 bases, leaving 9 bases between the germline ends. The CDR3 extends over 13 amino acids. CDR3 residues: CSVAKELNTEAFF. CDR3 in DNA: TGCAGCGTTGCGAAAGAGTTGAACACTGAAGCTTTCTTT.

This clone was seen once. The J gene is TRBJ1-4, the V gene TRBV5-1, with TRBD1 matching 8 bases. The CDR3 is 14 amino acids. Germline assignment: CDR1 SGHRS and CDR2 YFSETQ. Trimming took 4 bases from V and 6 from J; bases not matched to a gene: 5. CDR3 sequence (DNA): TGCGCCAGCAGCCCGGACAGGGAGGATGAAAAACTGTTTTTT. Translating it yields CASSPDREDEKLFF.

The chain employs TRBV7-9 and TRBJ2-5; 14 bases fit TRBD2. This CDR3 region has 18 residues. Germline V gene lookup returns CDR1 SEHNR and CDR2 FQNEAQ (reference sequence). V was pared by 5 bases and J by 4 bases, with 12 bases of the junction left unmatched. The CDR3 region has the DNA TGTGCCAGCAGCCCCATAGCGCTGACTAGCGGGAGGGGAGAGACCCAGTACTTC. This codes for CASSPIALTSGRGETQYF.

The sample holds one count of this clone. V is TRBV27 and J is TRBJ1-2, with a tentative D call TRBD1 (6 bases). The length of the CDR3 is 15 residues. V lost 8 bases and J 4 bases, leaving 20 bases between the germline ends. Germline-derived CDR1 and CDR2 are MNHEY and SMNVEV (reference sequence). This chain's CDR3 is CASSPRQGHPYGYTF. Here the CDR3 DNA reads TGTGCCAGCTCGCCCCGGCAGGGGCATCCCTATGGCTACACCTTC.

CDR3 region: CASGPGSAANEQFF. The CDR3 coding sequence is TGTGCTAGTGGTCCCGGTAGCGCAGCCAATGAGCAGTTCTTC. This chain uses TRBV12-5 with TRBJ2-1, with D possibly TRBD2 on 5 matching bases. This CDR3 contains 14 residues. The V end lost 5 bases, the J end lost 6 bases, and 14 bases lay between the germline ends. Germline CDR1 and CDR2: LGHNT and FRNRAP.

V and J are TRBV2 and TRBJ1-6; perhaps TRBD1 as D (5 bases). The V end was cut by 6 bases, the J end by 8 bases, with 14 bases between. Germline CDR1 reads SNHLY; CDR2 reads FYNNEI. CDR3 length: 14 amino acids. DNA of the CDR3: TGTGCCAGCAGGGGGCCGGGGGTGGATTCACCCCTCCACTTT. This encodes CASRGPGVDSPLHF.

The CDR3 is CASSFHRGLLQPQHF. The DNA for the CDR3 is TGTGCCAGCAGCTTTCACAGGGGGTTGCTACAGCCCCAGCATTTT. V gene TRBV7-8 combines with J gene TRBJ1-5; 8 bases are a match to TRBD1. Germline V CDR1 and CDR2: SGHVS, FQNEAQ. Unmatched junction bases numbered 8, after V lost 3 bases and J lost 7 bases. This CDR3 has 15 amino acids.

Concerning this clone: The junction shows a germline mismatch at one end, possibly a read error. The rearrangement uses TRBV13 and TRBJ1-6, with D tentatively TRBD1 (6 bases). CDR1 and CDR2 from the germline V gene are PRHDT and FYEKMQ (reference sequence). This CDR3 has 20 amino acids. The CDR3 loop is CASSLRTVGDPYSYNSPLNF. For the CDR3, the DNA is TGTGCCAGCAGCTTAAGGACAGTTGGGGACCCGTACTCCTATAATTCACCCCTCAACTTT. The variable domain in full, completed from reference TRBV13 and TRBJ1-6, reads AAGVIQSPRHLIKEKRETATLKCYPIPRHDTVYWYQQGPGQDPQFLISFYEKMQSDKGSIPDRFSAQQFSDYHSELNMSSLELGDSALYFCASSLRTVGDPYSYNSPLNFGNGTRLTVT.